A selection of T cell receptor beta chains follows, all from one sample in a study of blood T cell repertoires in COVID-19. The table came from immunoSEQ multiplex PCR; TCRdb's copy has only in-frame clones and leaves some out. The table shows over 250,000 clones, with around 90% occurring only once. The sequenced sample was PBMCs or T cells enriched from blood (not recorded which). The origin of the receptors is a woman aged 45-65 years who had recovered from COVID-19. CDR3s include the opening cysteine and the closing phenylalanine or tryptophan. The D gene is left open where the match is weak. Rows may omit the clone size; those that give it use once, few, many or a size class.

j_gene: TRBJ1-2; abundance: NA; d_gene: NA; v_gene: TRBV25-1; CDR3aa: CASSVTGTTYGYTF; CDR3nt: TGTGCCAGCAGTGTGACCGGGACAACCTATGGCTACACCTTC
j_gene: TRBJ2-5; abundance: NA; d_gene: NA; v_gene: TRBV10-3; CDR3aa: CAISELERRETQYF; CDR3nt: TGTGCCATCAGTGAGCTGGAGAGACGAGAGACCCAGTACTTC
j_gene: TRBJ1-4; abundance: NA; d_gene: NA; v_gene: TRBV27; CDR3aa: CASSFRYWDEKLFF; CDR3nt: TGTGCCAGCAGTTTCAGGTACTGGGATGAAAAACTGTTTTTT
j_gene: TRBJ1-2; abundance: NA; d_gene: TRBD1; v_gene: TRBV12-3/TRBV12-4; CDR3aa: CASSRTGENGYTF; CDR3nt: TGTGCCAGCAGTCGGACAGGGGAGAATGGCTACACCTTC
j_gene: TRBJ2-1; abundance: NA; d_gene: TRBD2; v_gene: TRBV7-2; CDR3aa: CASSSRTSGSINEQFF; CDR3nt: TGTGCCAGCAGCTCCAGGACTAGCGGGAGTATTAATGAGCAGTTCTTC
j_gene: TRBJ2-2; abundance: NA; d_gene: NA; v_gene: TRBV19; CDR3aa: CASSTTGNTGELFF; CDR3nt: TGTGCCAGTAGTACTACAGGGAACACCGGGGAGCTGTTTTTT
j_gene: TRBJ2-3; abundance: NA; d_gene: TRBD2; v_gene: TRBV7-9; CDR3aa: CASSLRAGGDTQYF; CDR3nt: TGTGCCAGCAGCTTAAGAGCGGGAGGGGATACGCAGTATTTT
j_gene: TRBJ1-6; abundance: NA; d_gene: NA; v_gene: TRBV3-1/TRBV3-2; CDR3aa: CASSQGGAYNSPLHF; CDR3nt: TGTGCCAGCAGCCAAGGGGGGGCCTATAATTCACCCCTCCACTTT
j_gene: TRBJ1-2; abundance: NA; d_gene: NA; v_gene: TRBV5-1; CDR3aa: CASSLVGGTAGGYTF; CDR3nt: TGCGCCAGCAGCTTGGTCGGCGGAACGGCCGGAGGCTACACCTTC
j_gene: TRBJ1-1; abundance: NA; d_gene: NA; v_gene: TRBV29-1; CDR3aa: CSVELRSIVAGGNTEAFF; CDR3nt: TGCAGCGTCGAACTCCGATCAATTGTCGCGGGGGGGAACACTGAAGCTTTCTTT
j_gene: TRBJ2-2; abundance: once; d_gene: NA; v_gene: TRBV5-4; CDR3aa: CASSLLISGGNTGELFF; CDR3nt: TGCGCCAGCAGCTTACTGATATCCGGAGGGAACACCGGGGAGCTGTTTTTT
j_gene: TRBJ2-1; abundance: NA; d_gene: TRBD1; v_gene: TRBV7-3; CDR3aa: CASSFNRGSYNEQFF; CDR3nt: TGTGCCAGCAGCTTTAACAGGGGCTCCTACAATGAGCAGTTCTTC
j_gene: TRBJ2-7; abundance: NA; d_gene: TRBD1; v_gene: TRBV5-1; CDR3aa: CASSLPGTAGEQYF; CDR3nt: TGCGCCAGCAGCTTGCCCGGGACAGCCGGCGAGCAGTACTTC
j_gene: TRBJ2-1; abundance: NA; d_gene: NA; v_gene: TRBV24-1; CDR3aa: CATSDVDGRQGYEQFF; CDR3nt: TGTGCCACCAGTGATGTCGACGGGAGACAAGGATATGAGCAGTTCTTC
j_gene: TRBJ2-1; abundance: NA; d_gene: TRBD2; v_gene: TRBV10-3; CDR3aa: CAISEPVTSGDNEQFF; CDR3nt: TGTGCCATCAGTGAGCCTGTGACTAGCGGAGACAATGAGCAGTTCTTC
j_gene: TRBJ1-2; abundance: NA; d_gene: TRBD1; v_gene: TRBV28; CDR3aa: CASSRTGAPYGYTF; CDR3nt: TGTGCCAGCAGCCGGACAGGGGCCCCCTATGGCTACACCTTC
j_gene: TRBJ1-2; abundance: NA; d_gene: TRBD1; v_gene: TRBV13; CDR3aa: CASSSEGTGETNYGYTF; CDR3nt: TGTGCCAGCAGCTCAGAGGGGACAGGGGAAACTAACTATGGCTACACCTTC
j_gene: TRBJ2-5; abundance: few; d_gene: TRBD2; v_gene: TRBV7-6; CDR3aa: CASSVGTSGSLETQYF; CDR3nt: TGTGCCAGCAGCGTCGGGACTAGCGGGAGTTTGGAGACCCAGTACTTC